The 29 T cell receptor beta chains reported below all come from one sample, sequenced in a study of blood T cells in healthy people across ages. It was with a sample-barcoded 5' primer and a J-beta primer mix that a second PCR of about 7 to 12 cycles was run. One entry per CDR3 protein, called by TCRdb with MiXCR from the 5' RACE reads. The sample has some 1.6 million distinct CDR3 sequences; about 35% are singletons. The sequencing sample was made of blood. The origin of the receptors is a woman aged 25 to 39 in good health.

As for this clonotype: It may be a read error: a sequence one base away is much more abundant. V and J are TRBV7-9 and TRBJ2-1, with no clear D. There are 13 residues in the CDR3. V was pared by 5 bases and J by 15 bases, with 20 bases between. CDR1 SEHNR and CDR2 FQNEAQ come from the germline V gene (reference sequence). The CDR3: CASSETGAAVPFF. In nucleotides, the CDR3 is TGTGCCAGCAGCGAAACTGGTGCCGCAGTCCCGTTCTTC.

The chain uses TRBV4-1 and TRBJ1-4; D might be TRBD1 (6 bases). V lost 2 bases to trimming and J lost 10 bases, with 17 bases between them. The CDR3 length is 15 residues. Germline assignment: CDR1 MGHRA and CDR2 YSYEKL. CDR3 residues: CASSQPPPGGGKLFF. CDR3 in DNA: TGCGCCAGCAGCCAACCACCCCCGGGGGGCGGAAAACTGTTTTTT.

This clonotype was seen more than once but under ten times. The chain joins TRBV20-1 to TRBJ2-3; 8 bases fit TRBD1. CDR1 is DFQATT, CDR2 SNEGSKA, per germline (reference sequence). The CDR3 sequence is 16 residues long. Trimming cost V 3 bases and J 1 base; bases outside gene matches: 9. The CDR3 is CSARSGQGTRTDTQYF. The CDR3 nucleotides read TGCAGTGCTAGGTCCGGACAGGGAACTCGCACAGATACGCAGTATTTT.

This clonotype has ten or more counts. The CDR3 reads CASDSGQGVREQYF. The DNA of the CDR3 is TGTGCCAGCGACTCCGGACAGGGGGTGAGAGAGCAGTACTTC. The chain is built from TRBV12-3 or TRBV12-4 and TRBJ2-5, with 10 bases aligning to TRBD1. The CDR3 is made up of 14 amino acids. J lost 11 bases, V lost 8 bases, and 14 bases had no gene match.

V gene TRBV6-5 combines with J gene TRBJ2-2; D is unresolved. Germline assignment: CDR1 MNHEY and CDR2 SVGAGI. This CDR3 region has 11 residues. Trimming stripped 6 bases from V and 7 bases from J, with 6 bases between. CDR3 DNA: TGTGCCAGCAGCGCGTACGGGGAGCTGTTTTTT. Residues: CASSAYGELFF.

CDR3 DNA sequence: TGTGCCAGCAGTGTCTTTACGACAGGGGGCAATTCACCCCTCCACTTT. Translation gives CASSVFTTGGNSPLHF. The chain employs TRBV6-1 and TRBJ1-6, with 10 bases that match TRBD1. V dropped 4 bases and J dropped 7; count of bases not matched to a gene: 7. Germline CDR1 MNHNS, CDR2 SASEGT. The CDR3 is 16 amino acids.

A few counts support this clonotype. The CDR3 loop is CASSLSIQYNEQFF. In nucleotides, the CDR3 is TGTGCCAGCAGCTTATCAATCCAGTACAATGAGCAGTTCTTC. This chain uses TRBV7-9 with TRBJ2-1; D ambiguous. Germline-derived CDR1 and CDR2 are SEHNR and FQNEAQ (reference sequence). The CDR3 runs to 14 residues. The V end lost 2 bases, the J end lost 4 bases, and 9 bases lay between the germline ends. The full variable domain, rest sourced from reference TRBV7-9 and TRBJ2-1, is DTGVSQNPRHKITKRGQNVTFRCDPISEHNRLYWYRQTLGQGPEFLTYFQNEAQLEKSRLLSDRFSAERPKGSFSTLEIQRTEQGDSAMYLCASSLSIQYNEQFFGPGTRLTVL.

This clonotype showed up many times. The chain has TRBV24-1 and TRBJ2-1; 8 bases map to TRBD2. Looked up from germline, CDR1 is KGHDR and CDR2 is SFDVKD. J lost 7 bases, V lost 7 bases, and 11 bases had no gene match. The CDR3 consists of 15 residues. CDR3 nucleotides: TGTGCCACCAGCCCCAGCGGGAGAGTCGTAAATGAGCAGTTCTTC. Its translation is CATSPSGRVVNEQFF.

Only a few counts were recorded for this clonotype. This chain connects TRBV12-3 or TRBV12-4 to TRBJ2-1; 10 nucleotides agree with TRBD2. The CDR3 extends over 17 amino acids. V shed 2 bases and J 0 bases; nucleotides not matched to a gene: 4. The CDR3 nucleotides read TGTGCCAGCAGTTTAACACTAGCGGGAAGCTCCTACAATGAGCAGTTCTTC. This translates into CASSLTLAGSSYNEQFF.

V gene TRBV20-1 combines with J gene TRBJ2-4; the D call may be TRBD1 or TRBD2 (6 bases each). Germline V CDR1 and CDR2: DFQATT, SNEGSKA (reference sequence). Trimming removed 3 bases at V and 6 bases at J, with 12 bases between. CDR3 length equals 13 residues. CDR3 protein: CSASTGGGNIQYF. The CDR3, as DNA: TGCAGTGCTAGCACCGGGGGCGGAAACATTCAGTACTTC.

This clonotype was counted between two and nine times. The CDR3 nucleotides are TGTGCCAGCAGCCCAAGGGCAGGTACGCAGTATTTT. Translation gives CASSPRAGTQYF. The rearrangement joins TRBV7-8 to TRBJ2-3; D uncertain. Germline CDR1 is SGHVS and CDR2 is FQNEAQ. Between the trimmed V and J ends, which lost 5 bases and 8 bases, there was a span of 11 bases. The CDR3 totals 12 residues.

On this clonotype itself: Sequence at one end of the junction differs from germline and may be a read error. The V gene is TRBV7-9, the J gene TRBJ1-2, with a tentative D call TRBD1 (5 bases). This CDR3 spans 15 amino acids. CDR1 SEHNR and CDR2 FQNEAQ come from the germline V gene (reference sequence). The CDR3, as DNA: TGTGCCGGCAGCTTAGCGCAAAATGGGGCTAATGGCTACACCTTC. Translated, it gives CAGSLAQNGANGYTF.

This rearrangement joins TRBV7-2 to TRBJ2-5; D uncertain. The CDR3 sequence is 13 residues long. CDR1 is SGHTA, CDR2 FQGNSA, per germline. Between the trimmed V and J ends, which lost 3 bases and 7 bases, there was a span of 12 bases. CDR3 region: CASSFDGLGTQYF. CDR3 DNA sequence: TGTGCCAGCAGCTTTGATGGTCTGGGGACCCAGTACTTC.

V and J are TRBV4-1 and TRBJ2-3; TRBD2 matches at 15 bases. CDR1 and CDR2 from the germline V gene are MGHRA and YSYEKL. The trim removed 0 bases at V and 5 bases at J, leaving 12 bases unmatched. The CDR3 sequence is 20 residues long. For the CDR3, the DNA is TGCGCCAGCAGCCAAGATCCTGGACTAGCGGGAGGGCCGATTAGAGATACGCAGTATTTT. Its translation: CASSQDPGLAGGPIRDTQYF.

There are a few counts of this clonotype. V gene TRBV6-5 combines with J gene TRBJ2-5; tentatively, D is TRBD1 (6 bases). The V end was cut by 2 bases, the J end by 11 bases, with 21 bases between. The CDR3 loop spans 15 amino acids. Germline V gene sequence: CDR1 MNHEY, CDR2 SVGAGI. The chain's CDR3 is CASSYNQGLPGEQYF. The CDR3 coding sequence is TGTGCCAGCAGTTACAACCAGGGGCTACCAGGAGAGCAGTACTTC.

The chain recombines TRBV30 with TRBJ1-4; D not certain. Trimming removed 5 bases from V and 0 bases from J, with 7 bases in between. The germline V gene encodes CDR1 GTSNPN and CDR2 SVGIG (reference sequence). CDR3 length equals 13 residues. The CDR3 sequence: CAWRNATNEKLFF. In nucleotides, the CDR3 is TGTGCCTGGCGAAATGCAACTAATGAAAAACTGTTTTTT.

This clonotype was detected a few times. The rearrangement uses TRBV20-1 and TRBJ1-1; 7 bases fit TRBD1. The V and J ends lost 0 bases and 7 bases, in that order; junction bases with no gene match: 8. The CDR3 is 14 amino acids. The germline CDR1 and CDR2 sequences are DFQATT and SNEGSKA (reference sequence). The CDR3 loop is CSARDFRGAVEAFF. The CDR3 nucleotides read TGCAGTGCTAGAGACTTCAGGGGGGCGGTTGAAGCTTTCTTT.

The chain joins TRBV4-1 to TRBJ1-1; D is undetermined. The CDR3 runs to 13 residues. The V gene's germline CDR1 is MGHRA and CDR2 YSYEKL. V lost 0 bases and J lost 6, with 8 bases in between. The DNA of the CDR3 is TGCGCCAGCAGCCAAGATTTTCGGGCTGAAGCTTTCTTT. This gives the protein CASSQDFRAEAFF.

V and J are TRBV6-6 and TRBJ1-1; D possibly corresponds to TRBD1 (5 bases). The ends were cut back, 5 bases at V and 5 bases at J, with 12 bases in the middle. This CDR3 comprises 13 residues. Germline V CDR1 and CDR2: MNHNY, SVGAGI (reference sequence). For the CDR3, the DNA is TGTGCCAGCAGTCCCGTGGGGGGTACTGAAGCTTTCTTT. Protein product: CASSPVGGTEAFF.

V usage is TRBV27 and J usage is TRBJ2-1; no firm D call. V lost 1 base and J lost 6, with 13 bases in between. CDR3 size: 15 residues. The germline CDR1 and CDR2 sequences are MNHEY and SMNVEV (reference sequence). The CDR3 bases are TGTGCCAGCAGTTTATTTGGTAGTCCCCTCAATGAGCAGTTCTTC. This gives the protein CASSLFGSPLNEQFF.

This clonotype was detected a few times. The V and J genes are TRBV11-1 and TRBJ2-7; D might be TRBD2 (6 bases). Deletions cut 2 bases from V and 2 bases from J, with 13 bases between. Germline loops: CDR1 SGHAT, CDR2 FQDESV (reference sequence). This CDR3 comprises 15 residues. CDR3 sequence: CASSLSDGGPYEQYF. The CDR3 DNA reads as TGTGCCAGCAGCTTATCCGACGGGGGACCCTACGAGCAGTACTTC.

This clonotype was counted between two and nine times. V and J are TRBV20-1 and TRBJ2-5, with 14 bases identical to TRBD2. Per germline, CDR1 DFQATT and CDR2 SNEGSKA (reference sequence). V dropped 5 bases and J dropped 1; count of bases not matched to a gene: 15. The CDR3 sequence is 19 residues long. The CDR3 sequence: CSAPRGGLAGVGGQETQYF. Written as DNA, the CDR3 is TGCAGTGCTCCAAGGGGGGGACTAGCGGGAGTCGGGGGCCAAGAGACCCAGTACTTC.

The chain carries TRBV7-2 and TRBJ2-1, with D possibly matching TRBD1 (5 bases). The CDR3 runs to 14 residues. V was clipped by 2 bases and J by 3 bases, with 8 bases between them. Germline V lookup: CDR1 SGHTA, CDR2 FQGNSA. The CDR3 bases are TGTGCCAGCAGCTTACCTGACAGCTACAATGAGCAGTTCTTC. Translated: CASSLPDSYNEQFF.

V and J are TRBV24-1 and TRBJ1-5; no reliable D call. The CDR3 extends over 12 amino acids. CDR1 is KGHDR, CDR2 SFDVKD, per germline. Deletions cut 3 bases from V and 8 bases from J, with 7 bases between. The CDR3: CATSDGRKPQHF. Here the CDR3 DNA reads TGTGCCACCAGTGATGGAAGGAAGCCCCAGCATTTT.

V gene TRBV2 combines with J gene TRBJ1-6; D not certain. The V gene's germline CDR1 is SNHLY and CDR2 FYNNEI. The ends were cut back, 7 bases at V and 10 bases at J, with 20 bases in the middle. The CDR3 extends over 15 amino acids. The CDR3 region has the DNA TGTGCCAGCATGACTGACGGCGCGGGCGAATCACCCCTCCACTTT. The encoded protein is CASMTDGAGESPLHF.

Ten or more counts support this clonotype. The chain uses TRBV29-1 and TRBJ1-2; maybe TRBD1 (6 bases). V was shortened by 4 bases and J by 2 bases, with 11 bases between the two germline ends. Germline-derived CDR1 and CDR2 are SQVTM and ANQGSEA. The CDR3 totals 13 residues. CDR3 region: CSVVGGLNYGYTF. CDR3 nucleotides: TGCAGCGTTGTTGGGGGGCTCAACTATGGCTACACCTTC.

The chain has TRBV4-1 and TRBJ2-1; 12 bases align to TRBD2. The CDR3 runs to 15 residues. Germline V gene lookup returns CDR1 MGHRA and CDR2 YSYEKL. Trimming cost V 7 bases and J 5 bases; bases outside gene matches: 6. CDR3 nucleotides: TGCGCCAGCACCCACGGACTAGCGGGGAACAATGAGCAGTTCTTC. It encodes CASTHGLAGNNEQFF.

As for this clonotype: This may arise from a read error, as a much more abundant clone is one base away. The rearrangement joins TRBV10-3 to TRBJ2-3, with TRBD1 identical over 7 bases. The CDR3 contains 14 residues. The V and J ends lost 6 bases and 2 bases, in that order; junction bases with no gene match: 5. Germline values: CDR1 ENHRY, CDR2 SYGVKD. The DNA for the CDR3 is TGTGCCATCAGGCCGGGACAGTCCACAGATACGCAGTATTTT. Translated, it gives CAIRPGQSTDTQYF.

This chain's CDR3 is CASSRGTSGSHEQFF. CDR3 in DNA: TGTGCCAGCAGTCGTGGGACTAGCGGGAGCCATGAGCAGTTCTTC. The gene calls are TRBV2 and TRBJ2-1; 14 nucleotides agree with TRBD2. The CDR3 contains 15 residues. CDR1 is SNHLY and CDR2 is FYNNEI in the germline V gene. V lost 5 bases, J lost 8 bases, and 5 bases stayed unmatched.